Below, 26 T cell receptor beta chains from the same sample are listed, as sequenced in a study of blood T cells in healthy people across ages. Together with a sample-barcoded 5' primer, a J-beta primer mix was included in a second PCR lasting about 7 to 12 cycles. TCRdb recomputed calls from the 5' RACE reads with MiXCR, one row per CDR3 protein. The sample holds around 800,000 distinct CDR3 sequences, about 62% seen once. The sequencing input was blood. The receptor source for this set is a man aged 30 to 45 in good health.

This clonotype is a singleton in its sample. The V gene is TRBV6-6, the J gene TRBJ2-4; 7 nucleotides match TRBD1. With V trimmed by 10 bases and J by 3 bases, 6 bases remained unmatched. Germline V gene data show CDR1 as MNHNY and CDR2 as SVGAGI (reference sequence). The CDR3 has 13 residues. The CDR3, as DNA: TGTGCCACCGACTGGGACAGCAAAAACATTCAGTACTTC. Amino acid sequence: CATDWDSKNIQYF.

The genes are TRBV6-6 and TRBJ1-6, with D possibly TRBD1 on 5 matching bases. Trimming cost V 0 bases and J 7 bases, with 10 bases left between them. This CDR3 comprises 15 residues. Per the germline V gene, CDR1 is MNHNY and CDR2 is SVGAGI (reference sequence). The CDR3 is CASSYSGTENSPLHF. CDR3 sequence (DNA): TGTGCCAGCAGTTACTCGGGGACGGAAAATTCACCCCTCCACTTT.

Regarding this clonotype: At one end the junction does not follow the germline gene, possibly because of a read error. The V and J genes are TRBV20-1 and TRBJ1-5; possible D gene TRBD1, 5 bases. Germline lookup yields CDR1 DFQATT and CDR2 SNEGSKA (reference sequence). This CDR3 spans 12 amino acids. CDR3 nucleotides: TGCAGTGCTATAAGGGGAAATCCGCCCCAGCATTTT. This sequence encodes CSAIRGNPPQHF.

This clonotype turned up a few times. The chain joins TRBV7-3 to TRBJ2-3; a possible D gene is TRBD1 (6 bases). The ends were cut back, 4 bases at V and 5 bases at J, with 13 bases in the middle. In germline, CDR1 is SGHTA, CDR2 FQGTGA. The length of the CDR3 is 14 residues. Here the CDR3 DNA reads TGTGCCAGCAGCTCAAAACTAGGGGGAGATACGCAGTATTTT. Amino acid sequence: CASSSKLGGDTQYF.

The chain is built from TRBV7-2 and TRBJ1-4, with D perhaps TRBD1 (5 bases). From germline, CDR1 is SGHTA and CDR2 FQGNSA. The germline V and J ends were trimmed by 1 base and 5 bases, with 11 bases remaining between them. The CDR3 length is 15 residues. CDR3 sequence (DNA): TGTGCCAGCAGCTTAGGGGCAGGGTCGAATGAAAAACTGTTTTTT. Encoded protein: CASSLGAGSNEKLFF.

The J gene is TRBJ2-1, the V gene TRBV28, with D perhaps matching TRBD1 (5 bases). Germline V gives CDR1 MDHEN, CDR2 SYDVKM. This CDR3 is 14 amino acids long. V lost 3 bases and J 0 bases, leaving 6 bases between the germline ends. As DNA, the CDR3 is TGTGCCAGCAGTTTTGGGGCCTCCTACAATGAGCAGTTCTTC. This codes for CASSFGASYNEQFF.

CDR3 nucleotide sequence: TGCAGCGTTAGTCCCGGGACAGGGGGCGAACTGGCGGATGAGTACTTC. It is translated as CSVSPGTGGELADEYF. V and J are TRBV29-1 and TRBJ2-4, with 12 bases aligning to TRBD1. Germline V gene lookup returns CDR1 SQVTM and CDR2 ANQGSEA. The CDR3 sequence is 16 residues long. Trimming removed 5 bases from V and 14 bases from J; junction bases left unmatched: 19.

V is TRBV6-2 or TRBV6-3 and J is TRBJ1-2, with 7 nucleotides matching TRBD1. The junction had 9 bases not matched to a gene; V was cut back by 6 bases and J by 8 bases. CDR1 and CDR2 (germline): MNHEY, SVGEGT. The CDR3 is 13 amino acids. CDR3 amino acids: CASSPDRARGYTF. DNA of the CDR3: TGTGCCAGCAGCCCCGACAGGGCTCGGGGCTACACCTTC.

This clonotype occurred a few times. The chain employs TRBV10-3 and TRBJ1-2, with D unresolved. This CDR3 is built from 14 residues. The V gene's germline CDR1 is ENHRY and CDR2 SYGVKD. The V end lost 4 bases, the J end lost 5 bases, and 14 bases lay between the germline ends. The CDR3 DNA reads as TGTGCCATCAGTGGATCTTCCTCGGAGTATGGCTACACCTTC. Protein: CAISGSSSEYGYTF.

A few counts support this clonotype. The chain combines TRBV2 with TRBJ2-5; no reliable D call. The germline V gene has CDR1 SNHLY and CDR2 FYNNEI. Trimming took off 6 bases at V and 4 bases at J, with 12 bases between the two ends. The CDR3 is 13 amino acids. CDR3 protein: CASRTQQGETQYF. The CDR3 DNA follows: TGTGCCAGCAGAACACAACAAGGAGAGACCCAGTACTTC.

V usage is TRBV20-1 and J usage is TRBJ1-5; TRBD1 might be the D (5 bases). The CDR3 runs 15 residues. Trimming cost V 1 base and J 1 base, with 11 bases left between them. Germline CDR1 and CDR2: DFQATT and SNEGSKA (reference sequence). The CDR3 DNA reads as TGCAGTGCTAGAGGAGGGGCAGGGAGCAATCAGCCCCAGCATTTT. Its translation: CSARGGAGSNQPQHF.

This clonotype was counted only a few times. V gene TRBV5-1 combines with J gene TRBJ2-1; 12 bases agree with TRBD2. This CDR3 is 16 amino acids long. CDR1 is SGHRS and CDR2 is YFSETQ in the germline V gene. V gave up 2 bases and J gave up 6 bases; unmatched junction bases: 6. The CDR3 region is CASSFGLAGLGNEQFF. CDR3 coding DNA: TGCGCCAGCAGCTTTGGACTAGCGGGGCTAGGCAATGAGCAGTTCTTC.

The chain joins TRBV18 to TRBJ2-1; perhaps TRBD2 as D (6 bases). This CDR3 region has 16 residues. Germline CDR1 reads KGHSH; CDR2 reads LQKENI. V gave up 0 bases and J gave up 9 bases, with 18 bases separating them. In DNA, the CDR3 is TGTGCCAGCTCACCACCGATCCCTAGCGCCGCTCTTGAGCAGTTCTTC. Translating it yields CASSPPIPSAALEQFF.

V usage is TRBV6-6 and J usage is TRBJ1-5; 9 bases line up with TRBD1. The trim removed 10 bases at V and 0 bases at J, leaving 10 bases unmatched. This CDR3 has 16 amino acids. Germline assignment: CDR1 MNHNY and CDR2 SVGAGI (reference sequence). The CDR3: CATASDRGFSNQPQHF. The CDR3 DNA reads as TGTGCCACAGCTTCGGACAGGGGATTTAGCAATCAGCCCCAGCATTTT.

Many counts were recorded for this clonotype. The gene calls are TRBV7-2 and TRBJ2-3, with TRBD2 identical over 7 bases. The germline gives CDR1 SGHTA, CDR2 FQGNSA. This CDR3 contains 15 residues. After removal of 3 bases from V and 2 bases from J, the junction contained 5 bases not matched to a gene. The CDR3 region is CASSLSGDSTDTQYF. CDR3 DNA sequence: TGTGCCAGCAGCTTGAGCGGGGATTCCACAGATACGCAGTATTTT.

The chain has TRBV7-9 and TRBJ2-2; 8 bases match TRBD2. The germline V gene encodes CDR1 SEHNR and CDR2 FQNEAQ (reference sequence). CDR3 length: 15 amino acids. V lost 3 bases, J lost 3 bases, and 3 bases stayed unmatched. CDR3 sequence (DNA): TGTGCCAGCAGCTTCTCGGGGGGGGACACCGGGGAGCTGTTTTTT. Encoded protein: CASSFSGGDTGELFF.

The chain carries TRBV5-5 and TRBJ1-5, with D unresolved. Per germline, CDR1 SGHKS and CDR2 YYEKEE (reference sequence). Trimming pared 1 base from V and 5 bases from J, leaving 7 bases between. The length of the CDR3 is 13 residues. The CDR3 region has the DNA TGTGCCAGCAGCTTGTACTCGGATCAGCCCCAGCATTTT. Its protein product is CASSLYSDQPQHF.

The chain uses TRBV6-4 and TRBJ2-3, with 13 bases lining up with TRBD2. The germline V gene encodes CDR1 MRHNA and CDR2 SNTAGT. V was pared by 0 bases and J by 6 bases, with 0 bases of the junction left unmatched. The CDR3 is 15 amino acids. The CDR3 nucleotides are TGTGCCAGCAGTGACTCGACTAGCGGGGGGGATACGCAGTATTTT. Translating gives CASSDSTSGGDTQYF.

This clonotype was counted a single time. The CDR3, as DNA: TGTGCCAGCAGCCAGAGTTGGGGGCAGGTGGCTAATGAAAAACTGTTTTTT. It is translated as CASSQSWGQVANEKLFF. The chain couples TRBV4-2 to TRBJ1-4; D might be TRBD1 (6 bases). The V and J ends lost 3 bases and 3 bases respectively, with 17 bases between them. This CDR3 spans 17 amino acids. Germline V gives CDR1 LGHNA, CDR2 YNFKEQ.

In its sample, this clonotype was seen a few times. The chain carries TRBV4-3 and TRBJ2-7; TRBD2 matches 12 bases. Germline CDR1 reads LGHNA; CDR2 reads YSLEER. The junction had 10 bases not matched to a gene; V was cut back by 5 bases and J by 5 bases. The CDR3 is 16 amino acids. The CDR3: CASSAQSSGGADEQYF. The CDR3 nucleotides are TGCGCCAGCAGCGCGCAATCTAGCGGGGGGGCAGACGAGCAGTACTTC.

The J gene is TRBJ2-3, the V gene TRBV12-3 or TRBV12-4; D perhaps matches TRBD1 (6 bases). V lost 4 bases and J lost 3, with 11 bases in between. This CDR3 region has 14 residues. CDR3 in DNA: TGTGCCAGCAGTTCCAAAAGGGGGACAGATACGCAGTATTTT. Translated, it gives CASSSKRGTDTQYF.

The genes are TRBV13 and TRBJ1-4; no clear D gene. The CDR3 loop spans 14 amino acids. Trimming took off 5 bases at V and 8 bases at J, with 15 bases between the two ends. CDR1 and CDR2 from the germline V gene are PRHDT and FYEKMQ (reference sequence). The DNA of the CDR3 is TGTGCCAGCAGCGTAAGACGGCTAGGGGAAAAACTGTTTTTT. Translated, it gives CASSVRRLGEKLFF.

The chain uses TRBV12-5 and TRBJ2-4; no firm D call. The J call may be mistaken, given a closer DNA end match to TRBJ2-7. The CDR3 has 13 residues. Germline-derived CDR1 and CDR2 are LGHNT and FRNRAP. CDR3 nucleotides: TGTGCTAGTGGTTTGGCCCCAGGACGCGAGCAGTACTTC. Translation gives CASGLAPGREQYF.

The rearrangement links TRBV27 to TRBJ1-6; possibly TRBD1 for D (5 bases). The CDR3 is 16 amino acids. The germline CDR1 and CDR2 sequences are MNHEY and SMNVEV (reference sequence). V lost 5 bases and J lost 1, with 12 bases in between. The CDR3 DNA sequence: TGTGCCAGCAGTACCCGGGGGAATTCCTATAATTCACCCCTCCACTTT. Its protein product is CASSTRGNSYNSPLHF.

The CDR3 region has the DNA TGTGCCAGCAGCTCCTTCCGGGGCAGGGTATACGAGCAGTACTTC. This translates into CASSSFRGRVYEQYF. The chain carries TRBV6-2 or TRBV6-3 and TRBJ2-7; either TRBD1 or TRBD2 may fit D (5 bases each). Germline V lookup: CDR1 MNHEY, CDR2 SVGEGT. The ends were cut back, 6 bases at V and 4 bases at J, with 19 bases in the middle. The CDR3 has 15 amino acids.

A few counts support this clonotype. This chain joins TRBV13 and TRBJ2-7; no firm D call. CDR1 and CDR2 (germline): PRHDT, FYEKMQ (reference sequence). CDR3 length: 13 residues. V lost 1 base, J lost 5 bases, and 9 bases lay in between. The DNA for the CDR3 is TGTGCCAGCAGCTTAGATCCACCCAACGAGCAGTACTTC. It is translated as CASSLDPPNEQYF.